This TCR beta chain was recovered during a study of beta chain features in type 1 diabetes. Across the study: In age, gender and cell yields, patients were similar to healthy donors.

The study, taken as a whole, reports: PCR might pick shorter templates more often, in the same way for patients and controls. Shortening that was moderate but significant affected the TCRB CDR3s of Type 1 diabetes patients in all four CD4+ subsets. Since sequencing was performed on cDNA, cells with high TCR expression could be over-represented.

Trimming shortened V by 2 bases and J by 1 base, and 7 bases separated the two germline ends. The V gene's germline CDR1 is SGHTA and CDR2 FQGNSA. This CDR3 is built from 14 residues. This clone turned up a few times. Its antigen is as yet unknown. Sequenced material consisted of expressed TCRB transcripts (all of the isolated RNA was reverse transcribed). Produced via immunoSEQ multiplex PCR; TCRdb's table is partial and in-frame only. The sample shows 300,000 or so clones, roughly 8.8% of them seen only once. Material: central memory CD4+ T cells from blood. The chain couples TRBV7-2 to TRBJ2-3; D is undetermined. This clonotype was obtained from a man in his thirties or forties with type 1 diabetes. For the CDR3, the DNA is TGTGCCAGCAGCTTAAGGGTAGGCACAGATACGCAGTATTTT. Protein: CASSLRVGTDTQYF.